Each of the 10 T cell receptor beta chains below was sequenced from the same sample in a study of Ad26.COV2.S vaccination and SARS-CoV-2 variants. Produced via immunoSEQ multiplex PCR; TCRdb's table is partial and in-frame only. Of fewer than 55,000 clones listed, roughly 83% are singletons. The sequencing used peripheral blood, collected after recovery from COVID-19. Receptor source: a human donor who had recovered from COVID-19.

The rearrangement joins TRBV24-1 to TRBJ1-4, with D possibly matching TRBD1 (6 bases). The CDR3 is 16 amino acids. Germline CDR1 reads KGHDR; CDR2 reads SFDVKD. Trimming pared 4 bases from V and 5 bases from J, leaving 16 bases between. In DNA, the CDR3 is TGTGCCACCAGTGAGAGCTCGACAGGAGACAATGAAAAACTGTTTTTT. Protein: CATSESSTGDNEKLFF.

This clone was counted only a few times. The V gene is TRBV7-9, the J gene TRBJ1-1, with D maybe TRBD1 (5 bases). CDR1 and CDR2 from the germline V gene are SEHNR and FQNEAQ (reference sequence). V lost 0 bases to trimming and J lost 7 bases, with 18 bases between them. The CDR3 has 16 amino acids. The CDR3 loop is CASSLAGLGAGGEAFF. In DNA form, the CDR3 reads TGTGCCAGCAGCTTAGCGGGCTTAGGGGCCGGGGGTGAAGCTTTCTTT.

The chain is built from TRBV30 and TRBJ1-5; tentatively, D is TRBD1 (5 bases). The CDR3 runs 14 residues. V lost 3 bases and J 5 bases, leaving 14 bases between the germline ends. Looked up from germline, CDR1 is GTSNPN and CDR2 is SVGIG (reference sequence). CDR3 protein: CAWSQGSLDQPQHF. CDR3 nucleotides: TGTGCCTGGAGCCAGGGTTCGCTAGATCAGCCCCAGCATTTT.

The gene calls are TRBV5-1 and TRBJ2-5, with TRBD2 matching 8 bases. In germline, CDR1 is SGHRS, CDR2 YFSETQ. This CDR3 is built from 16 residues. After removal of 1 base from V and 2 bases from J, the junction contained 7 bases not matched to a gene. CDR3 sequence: CASSLPWAGGQETQYF. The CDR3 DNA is TGCGCCAGCAGCTTGCCGTGGGCGGGAGGTCAAGAGACCCAGTACTTC.

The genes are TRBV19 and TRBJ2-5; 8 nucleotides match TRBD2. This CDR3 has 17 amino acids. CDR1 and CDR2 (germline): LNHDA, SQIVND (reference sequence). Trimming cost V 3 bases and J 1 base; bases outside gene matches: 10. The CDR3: CASSIARSGSLQETQYF. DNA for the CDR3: TGTGCCAGTAGTATTGCCCGGAGCGGGAGCCTCCAAGAGACCCAGTACTTC.

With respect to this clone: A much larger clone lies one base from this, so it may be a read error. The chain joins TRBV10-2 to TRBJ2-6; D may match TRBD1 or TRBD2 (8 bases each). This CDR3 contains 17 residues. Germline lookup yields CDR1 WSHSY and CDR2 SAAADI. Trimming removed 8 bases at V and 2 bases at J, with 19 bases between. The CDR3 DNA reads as TGCGCCAGCCGGGGGGGGCAGGGGGCCCCTGGGGCCAACGTCCTGACTTTC. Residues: CASRGGQGAPGANVLTF.

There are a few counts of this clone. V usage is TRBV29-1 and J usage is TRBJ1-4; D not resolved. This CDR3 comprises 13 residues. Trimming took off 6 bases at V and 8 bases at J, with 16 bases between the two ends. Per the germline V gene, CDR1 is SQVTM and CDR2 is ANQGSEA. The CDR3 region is CSVEGGSREKLFF. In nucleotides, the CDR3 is TGCAGCGTCGAGGGAGGTAGTCGGGAAAAACTGTTTTTT.

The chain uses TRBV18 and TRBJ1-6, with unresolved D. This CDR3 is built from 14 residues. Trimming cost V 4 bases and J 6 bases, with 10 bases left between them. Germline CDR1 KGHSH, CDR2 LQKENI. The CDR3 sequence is CASSLALSNSPLHF. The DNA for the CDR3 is TGTGCCAGCTCACTGGCCCTCAGTAATTCACCCCTCCACTTT.

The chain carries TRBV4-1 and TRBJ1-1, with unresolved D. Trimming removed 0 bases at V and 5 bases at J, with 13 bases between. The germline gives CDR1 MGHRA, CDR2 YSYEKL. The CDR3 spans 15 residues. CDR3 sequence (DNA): TGCGCCAGCAGCCAAGACGCCCACAGAGGTACTGAAGCTTTCTTT. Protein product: CASSQDAHRGTEAFF.

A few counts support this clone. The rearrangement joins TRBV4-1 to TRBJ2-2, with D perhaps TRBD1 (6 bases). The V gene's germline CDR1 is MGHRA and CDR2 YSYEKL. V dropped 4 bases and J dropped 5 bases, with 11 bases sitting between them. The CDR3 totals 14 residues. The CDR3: CASSPLTGTGELFF. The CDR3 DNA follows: TGCGCCAGCAGCCCCCTAACAGGGACCGGGGAGCTGTTTTTT.